A selection of T cell receptor beta chains follows, all from one sample in a study of CD8 T cells in Susac syndrome. TCRdb fed the immunoSEQ multiplex PCR reads into MiXCR, producing one record per CDR3 protein. The table includes some 200,000 distinct CDR3 sequences, 90% to 95% detected once. The sample comprised CD4+ T cells from PBMCs. All receptors derive from a human donor with multiple sclerosis. Both conserved end residues are part of each CDR3. A D gene is named only where the DNA matches it firmly. A row's size may be missing; if present it is once, few, many or a size class.

>.|TRBV9|TRBJ2-7|.
TGTGCCAGCAGCGTAGGAACAGGGATGTCCTACGAGCAGTACTTC
CASSVGTGMSYEQYF
>.|TRBV7-9|TRBJ1-3|.
TGTGCCAGCTTACCCTCTGGAAACACCATATATTTT
CASLPSGNTIYF
>.|TRBV30|TRBJ2-5|.
TGTGCCTGGAGCAGGGACCCAGAGACCCAGTACTTC
CAWSRDPETQYF
>TRBD1|TRBV10-3|TRBJ1-1|.
TGTGCCATCTCCGGGACAGAGAACACTGAAGCTTTCTTT
CAISGTENTEAFF
>.|TRBV9|TRBJ2-1|.
TGTGCCAGCAGCGTAGGAGGAAACGGGTATTCCTACAATGAGCAGTTCTTC
CASSVGGNGYSYNEQFF
>TRBD2|TRBV20-1|TRBJ2-7|.
TGCAGTGCTAGCCATTCTAGCGGGATCGGCGAGCAGTACTTC
CSASHSSGIGEQYF
>TRBD2|TRBV24-1|TRBJ2-5|.
TGTGCCACCAGTACAGCGGGAGGGCAAGAGACCCAGTACTTC
CATSTAGGQETQYF
>.|TRBV5-1|TRBJ2-3|.
TGCGCCAGCAGCTTGTCTGGCGGGGAGAGCACAGATACGCAGTATTTT
CASSLSGGESTDTQYF
>.|TRBV12-3/TRBV12-4|TRBJ1-2|.
TGTGCCAGTCGGCGGGGACCTATGAGAGGCTACACCTTC
CASRRGPMRGYTF
>TRBD2|TRBV30|TRBJ2-1|.
TGTGCCTGCCGGGGGGATGACAATGAGCAGTTCTTC
CACRGDDNEQFF
>.|TRBV10-3|TRBJ2-6|.
TGTGCCAGCGCCTATGAGGGGGTTGGGGCCAACGTCCTGACTTTC
CASAYEGVGANVLTF
>TRBD2|TRBV4-1|TRBJ2-7|.
TGCGCCAGCAGCCGGAGGGAAGTTGCGCCGGGAGGGACCTACGAGCAGTACTTC
CASSRREVAPGGTYEQYF
>TRBD1|TRBV24-1|TRBJ1-5|.
TGTGCCACCAGTGGTACGACAGGGAGCAATCAGCCCCAGCATTTT
CATSGTTGSNQPQHF
>TRBD1|TRBV5-1|TRBJ1-1|.
TGCGCCAGCAACCCTCCAGGACAGGGGAACACTGAAGCTTTCTTT
CASNPPGQGNTEAFF
>TRBD1|TRBV20-1|TRBJ1-4|.
TGCAGTGCTCTTCCGGGACAGGGGGCGTTTGGTAATGAAAAACTGTTTTTT
CSALPGQGAFGNEKLFF
>.|TRBV9|TRBJ1-2|.
TGTGCCAGCGGCGAGGGAATAGCTAACTATGGCTACACCTTC
CASGEGIANYGYTF
>.|TRBV11-2|TRBJ1-2|.
TGTGCCAGCAGCGCGCGGGACGGTTTCTATGGCTACACCTTC
CASSARDGFYGYTF
>.|TRBV2|TRBJ1-2|few
TGTGCCAGCAGTGTCGGCCGGGACCGCCCCGAGGGCTACACCTTC
CASSVGRDRPEGYTF
>.|TRBV7-3|TRBJ2-3|.
TGTGCCAGCAGCTTAAGGCTCGGGACCACAGATACGCAGTATTTT
CASSLRLGTTDTQYF
>.|TRBV6-5|TRBJ1-2|.
TGTGCCAGCACCCCCCGGGGGTGGATGAGCTACACCTTC
CASTPRGWMSYTF
>.|TRBV7-9|TRBJ2-1|.
TGTGCCAGCAGCTTTCAGGGTCACGGCAATGAGCAGTTCTTC
CASSFQGHGNEQFF
>TRBD2|TRBV2|TRBJ2-1|.
TGTGCCAGCAGTGAAGGCGGGAGGGCCAATGAGCAGTTCTTC
CASSEGGRANEQFF
>.|TRBV18|TRBJ2-7|.
TGTGCCAGCTCCCCGGACGGATCCTACGAGCAGTACTTC
CASSPDGSYEQYF
>.|TRBV30|TRBJ2-5|.
TGTGCCTGGAGTTGGGGGGGCGGACTTGAGACCCAGTACTTC
CAWSWGGGLETQYF
>.|TRBV6-1|TRBJ1-5|.
TGTGCCAGCGGGAGGTTATGGGACAATCAGCCCCAGCATTTT
CASGRLWDNQPQHF
>.|TRBV24-1|TRBJ2-3|.
TGTGCCACCAGTGATACCGGACAGATCACAGATACGCAGTATTTT
CATSDTGQITDTQYF
>.|TRBV29-1|TRBJ2-7|.
TGCAGCGTTGAAGGGGGGGACTCCTTGTACGAGCAGTACTTC
CSVEGGDSLYEQYF
>.|TRBV7-9|TRBJ2-3|.
TGTGCCAGCAGCTCCCGCGATCCTGGCACAGATACGCAGTATTTT
CASSSRDPGTDTQYF
>.|TRBV20-1|TRBJ2-7|.
TGCAGTGCTAGAGGGATCTACGAGCAGTACTTC
CSARGIYEQYF
>.|TRBV6-1|TRBJ1-1|.
TGTGCCAGCAGTGGATGGGCTACGGTGGCTGAAGCTTTCTTT
CASSGWATVAEAFF
>.|TRBV12-3/TRBV12-4|TRBJ2-7|.
TGTGCCAGCAGTTTCCGGGGAATCTCCCACGAGCAGTACTTC
CASSFRGISHEQYF
>.|TRBV15|TRBJ2-7|.
TGTGCCACCAGCAGAGTTGGGGGCTCCTACGAGCAGTACTTC
CATSRVGGSYEQYF
>TRBD1|TRBV19|TRBJ1-5|.
TGTGCCACGGGACAGAATGGGGATCAGCCCCAGCATTTT
CATGQNGDQPQHF
>.|TRBV15|TRBJ1-6|.
TGTGCCACCAGGACAGATAACAATTCACCCCTCCACTTT
CATRTDNNSPLHF
>.|TRBV20-1|TRBJ2-1|.
TGCAGTGCTAGAGTTGATCGGGCCTTAAATGAGCAGTTCTTC
CSARVDRALNEQFF
>.|TRBV12-3/TRBV12-4|TRBJ1-1|once
TGTGCCAGCAGTTTACAGGGGAAGGGGGGAGAAGCTTTCTTT
CASSLQGKGGEAFF
>TRBD2|TRBV9|TRBJ2-3|once
TGTGCCAGCAGCGAGACTAGCGGGGGGTTCAGCACAGATACGCAGTATTTT
CASSETSGGFSTDTQYF
>.|TRBV7-9|TRBJ2-7|once
TGTGCCAGCAGCCCCTGGGACGGCCACTACGAGCAGTACTTC
CASSPWDGHYEQYF
>.|TRBV5-1|TRBJ2-3|.
TGCGCCAGCAGTCGGGACGGAAGCACAGATACGCAGTATTTT
CASSRDGSTDTQYF
>.|TRBV9|TRBJ2-6|once
TGTGCCAGCAGCGTAGGGGAAGATAGGGGCCCTGGGGCCAACGTCCTGACTTTC
CASSVGEDRGPGANVLTF
>.|TRBV20-1|TRBJ2-1|.
TGCAGTGCCAGGGGCGGCAGGGGTGGCAATGAGCAGTTCTTC
CSARGGRGGNEQFF
>TRBD1|TRBV20-1|TRBJ2-7|.
TGCAGTGCTCGGACAGGCTCCTACGAGCAGTACTTC
CSARTGSYEQYF
>.|TRBV7-9|TRBJ1-4|.
TGTGCCAGCAGCTTGTCCGGGGGGGAAAAACTGTTTTTT
CASSLSGGEKLFF
>.|TRBV28|TRBJ2-7|.
TGTGCCAGCCCCCCTTCTTTTGACAGGAATCTCGACGAGCAGTACTTC
CASPPSFDRNLDEQYF
>TRBD2|TRBV20-1|TRBJ2-3|few
TGCAGTGCTAGACCCCTAGCGGGGGACACAGATACGCAGTATTTT
CSARPLAGDTDTQYF
>.|TRBV7-9|TRBJ2-1|.
TGTGCCAGCAGCTTTGAGGTTAAAGGCAATGAGCAGTTCTTC
CASSFEVKGNEQFF
>.|TRBV2|TRBJ2-7|.
TGTGCCAGCCAGGCATTGGACTACGAGCAGTACTTC
CASQALDYEQYF
>TRBD1|TRBV18|TRBJ2-7|.
TGTGCCAGCTCACCCACCCCAAACAGGGGGTTAAGGTACGAGCAGTACTTC
CASSPTPNRGLRYEQYF
>.|TRBV30|TRBJ2-7|.
TGTGCCTGGAGTGTAGGGACGTACTCCTACGAGCAGTACTTC
CAWSVGTYSYEQYF
>TRBD2|TRBV9|TRBJ2-5|.
TGTGCCAGCAGCGCCATAGCGGGGGCGGAGACCCAGTACTTC
CASSAIAGAETQYF
>.|TRBV19|TRBJ1-5|.
TGTGCCAGTAGTTCAGACAGCTCCTATCAGCCCCAGCATTTT
CASSSDSSYQPQHF
>.|TRBV5-1|TRBJ1-1|.
TGCGCCAGCAGCTTGGGAACAGCGAGGGGGAACACTGAAGCTTTCTTT
CASSLGTARGNTEAFF
>TRBD1|TRBV5-1|TRBJ2-7|.
TGCGCCAGCGCACGGACAGGGCCCTACGAGCAGTACTTC
CASARTGPYEQYF
>TRBD2|TRBV27|TRBJ2-5|.
TGTGCCAGCAGTTTATCTGGTAGCGGGGGGTTCCAAGAGACCCAGTACTTC
CASSLSGSGGFQETQYF
>TRBD1|TRBV3-1|TRBJ2-5|.
TGTGCCAGCCGCCTACAGGGGCTGAAAGAGACCCAGTACTTC
CASRLQGLKETQYF
>.|TRBV12-3/TRBV12-4|TRBJ2-3|few
TGTGCCAGCAGTTTGGCTAGTCGAGATACGCAGTATTTT
CASSLASRDTQYF